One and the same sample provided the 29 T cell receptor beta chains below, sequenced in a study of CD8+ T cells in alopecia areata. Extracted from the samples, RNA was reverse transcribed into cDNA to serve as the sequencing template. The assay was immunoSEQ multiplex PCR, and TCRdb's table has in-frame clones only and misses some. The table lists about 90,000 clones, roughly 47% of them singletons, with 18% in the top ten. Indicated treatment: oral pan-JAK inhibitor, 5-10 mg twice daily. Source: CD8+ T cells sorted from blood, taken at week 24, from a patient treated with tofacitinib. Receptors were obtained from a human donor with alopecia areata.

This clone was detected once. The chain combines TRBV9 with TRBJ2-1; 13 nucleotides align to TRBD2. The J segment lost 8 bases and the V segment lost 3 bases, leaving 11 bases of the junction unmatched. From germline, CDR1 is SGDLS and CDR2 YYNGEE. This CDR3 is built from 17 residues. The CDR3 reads CASSAPRTSGSIDEQFF. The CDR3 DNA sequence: TGTGCCAGCAGCGCCCCACGGACTAGCGGGAGTATCGATGAGCAGTTCTTC.

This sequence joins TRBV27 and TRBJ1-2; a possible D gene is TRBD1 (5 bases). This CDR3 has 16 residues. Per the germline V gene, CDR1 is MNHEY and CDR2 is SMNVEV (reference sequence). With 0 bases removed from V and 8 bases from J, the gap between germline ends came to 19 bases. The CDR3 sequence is CASSLSYMRGVEGYTF. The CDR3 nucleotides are TGTGCCAGCAGTTTATCGTATATGAGAGGGGTGGAAGGCTACACCTTC.

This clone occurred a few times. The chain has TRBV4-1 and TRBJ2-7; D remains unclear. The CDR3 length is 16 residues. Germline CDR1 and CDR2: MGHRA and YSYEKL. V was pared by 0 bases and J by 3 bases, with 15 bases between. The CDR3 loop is CASSQETTGRVYEQYF. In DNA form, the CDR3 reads TGCGCCAGCAGCCAAGAAACGACCGGACGGGTCTACGAGCAGTACTTC.

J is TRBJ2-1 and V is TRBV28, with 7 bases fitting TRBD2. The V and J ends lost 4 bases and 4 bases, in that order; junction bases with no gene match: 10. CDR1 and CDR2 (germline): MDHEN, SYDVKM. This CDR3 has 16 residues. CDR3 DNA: TGTGCCAGCAGTTCACTACTAGCGAAGAAGTACAATGAGCAGTTCTTC. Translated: CASSSLLAKKYNEQFF.

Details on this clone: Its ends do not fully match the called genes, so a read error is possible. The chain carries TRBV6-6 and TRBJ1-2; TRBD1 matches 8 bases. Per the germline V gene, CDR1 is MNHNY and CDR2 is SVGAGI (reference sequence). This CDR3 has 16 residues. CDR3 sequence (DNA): TGTGCCAGCAGTCCCGGGACAGGCATTTATAACTATGGCTGCACCTTC. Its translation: CASSPGTGIYNYGCTF.

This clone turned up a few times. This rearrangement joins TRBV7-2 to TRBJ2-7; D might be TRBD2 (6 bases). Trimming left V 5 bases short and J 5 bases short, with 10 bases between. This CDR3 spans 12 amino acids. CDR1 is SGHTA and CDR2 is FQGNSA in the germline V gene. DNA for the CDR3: TGTGCCAGCAGCCCGCGGGGTGACGAGCAGTACTTC. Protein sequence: CASSPRGDEQYF.

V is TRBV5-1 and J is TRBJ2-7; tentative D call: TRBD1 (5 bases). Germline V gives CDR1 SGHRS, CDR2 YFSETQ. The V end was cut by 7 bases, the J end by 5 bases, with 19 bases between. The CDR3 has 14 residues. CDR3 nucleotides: TGCGCCAGCCACGATCAGGGTTCCCCCCACGAGCAGTACTTC. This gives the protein CASHDQGSPHEQYF.

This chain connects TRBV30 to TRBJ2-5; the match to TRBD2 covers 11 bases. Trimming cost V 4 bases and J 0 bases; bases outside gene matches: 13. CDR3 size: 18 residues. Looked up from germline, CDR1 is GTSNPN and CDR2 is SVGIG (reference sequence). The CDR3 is CAWNLGLAETGYQETQYF. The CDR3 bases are TGTGCCTGGAATTTGGGACTAGCGGAGACTGGGTACCAAGAGACCCAGTACTTC.

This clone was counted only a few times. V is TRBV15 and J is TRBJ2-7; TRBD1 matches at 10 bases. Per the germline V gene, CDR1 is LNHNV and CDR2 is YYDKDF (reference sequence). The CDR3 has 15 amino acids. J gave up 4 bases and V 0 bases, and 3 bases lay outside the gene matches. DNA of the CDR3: TGTGCCACCAGCAGAGAACGGGGACAGGGGTACGAGCAGTACTTC. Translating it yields CATSRERGQGYEQYF.

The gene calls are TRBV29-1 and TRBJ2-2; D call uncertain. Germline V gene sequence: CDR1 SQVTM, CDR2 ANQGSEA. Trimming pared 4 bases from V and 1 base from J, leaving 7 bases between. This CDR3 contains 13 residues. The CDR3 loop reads CSVVTGNTGELFF. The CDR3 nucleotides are TGCAGCGTTGTCACGGGGAACACCGGGGAGCTGTTTTTT.

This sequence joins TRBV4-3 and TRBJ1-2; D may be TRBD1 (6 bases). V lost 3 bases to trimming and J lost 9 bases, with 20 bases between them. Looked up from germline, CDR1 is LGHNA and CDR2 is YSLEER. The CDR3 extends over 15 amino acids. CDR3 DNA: TGCGCCAGCAGCCAGGACTTGGGGGCTCTTCGGAGCTACACCTTC. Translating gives CASSQDLGALRSYTF.

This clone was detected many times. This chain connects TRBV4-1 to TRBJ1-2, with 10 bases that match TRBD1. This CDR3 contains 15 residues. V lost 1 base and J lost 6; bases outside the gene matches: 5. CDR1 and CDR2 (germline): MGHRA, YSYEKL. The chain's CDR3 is CASSQAWDRGHGYTF. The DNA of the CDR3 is TGCGCCAGCAGCCAAGCCTGGGACAGGGGCCATGGCTACACCTTC.

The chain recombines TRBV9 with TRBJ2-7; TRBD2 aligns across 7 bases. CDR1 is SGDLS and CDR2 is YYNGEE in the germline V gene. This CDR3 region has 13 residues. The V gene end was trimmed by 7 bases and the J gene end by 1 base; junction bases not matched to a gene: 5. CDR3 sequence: CASGAGDSYEQYF. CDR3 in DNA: TGTGCCAGCGGGGCGGGAGATTCCTACGAGCAGTACTTC.

The CDR3 DNA is TGTGCCAGCAGCTCGGGACGGCTGGGGGACTACGAGCAGTACTTC. Translation gives CASSSGRLGDYEQYF. The rearrangement links TRBV7-2 to TRBJ2-7; D is tentatively TRBD1 or TRBD2 (5 bases each). Germline V gene sequence: CDR1 SGHTA, CDR2 FQGNSA. The CDR3 runs 15 residues. Trimming stripped 4 bases from V and 3 bases from J, with 16 bases between.

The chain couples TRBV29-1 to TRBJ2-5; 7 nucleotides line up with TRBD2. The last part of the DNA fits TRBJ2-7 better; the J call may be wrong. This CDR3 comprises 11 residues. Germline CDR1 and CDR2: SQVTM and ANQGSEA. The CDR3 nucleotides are TGCAGCGTTAGCGGGGCCTACGAGCAGTACTTC. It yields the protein CSVSGAYEQYF.

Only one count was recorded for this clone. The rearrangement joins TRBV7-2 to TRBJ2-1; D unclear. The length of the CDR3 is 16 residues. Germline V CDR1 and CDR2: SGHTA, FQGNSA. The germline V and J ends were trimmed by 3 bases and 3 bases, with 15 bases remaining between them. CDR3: CASSLTRLIYYNEQFF. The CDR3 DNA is TGTGCCAGCAGCTTGACCCGGCTAATTTACTACAATGAGCAGTTCTTC.

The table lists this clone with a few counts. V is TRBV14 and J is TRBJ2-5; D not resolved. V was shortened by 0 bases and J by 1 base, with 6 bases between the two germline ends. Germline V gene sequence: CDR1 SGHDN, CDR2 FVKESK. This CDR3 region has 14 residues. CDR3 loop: CASSQEDLQETQYF. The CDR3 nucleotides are TGTGCCAGCAGCCAAGAGGATCTCCAAGAGACCCAGTACTTC.

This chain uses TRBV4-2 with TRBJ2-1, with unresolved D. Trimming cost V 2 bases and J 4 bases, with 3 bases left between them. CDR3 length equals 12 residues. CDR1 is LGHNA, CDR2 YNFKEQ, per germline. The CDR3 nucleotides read TGTGCCAGCAGCCAACGTTACAATGAGCAGTTCTTC. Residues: CASSQRYNEQFF.

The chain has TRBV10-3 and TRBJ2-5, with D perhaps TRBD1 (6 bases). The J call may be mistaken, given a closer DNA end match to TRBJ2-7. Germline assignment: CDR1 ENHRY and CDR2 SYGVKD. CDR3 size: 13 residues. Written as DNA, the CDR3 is TGTGCCATCAGTCCGGGACAAGCCTACGAGCAGTACTTC. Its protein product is CAISPGQAYEQYF.

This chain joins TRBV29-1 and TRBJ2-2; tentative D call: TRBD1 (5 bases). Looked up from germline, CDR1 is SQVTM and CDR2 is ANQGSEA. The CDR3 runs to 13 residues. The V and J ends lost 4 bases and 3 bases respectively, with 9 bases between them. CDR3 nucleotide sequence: TGCAGCGTTGTTACAGGCTACACCGGGGAGCTGTTTTTT. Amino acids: CSVVTGYTGELFF.

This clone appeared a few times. CDR3 residues: CAISESKRERQFF. The CDR3 nucleotides are TGTGCCATCAGTGAGTCGAAAAGGGAGAGGCAGTTCTTC. The chain employs TRBV10-3 and TRBJ2-1, with a tentative D call TRBD2 (5 bases). The CDR3 loop spans 13 amino acids. Germline CDR1 ENHRY, CDR2 SYGVKD. Trimming shortened V by 0 bases and J by 12 bases, and 12 bases separated the two germline ends.

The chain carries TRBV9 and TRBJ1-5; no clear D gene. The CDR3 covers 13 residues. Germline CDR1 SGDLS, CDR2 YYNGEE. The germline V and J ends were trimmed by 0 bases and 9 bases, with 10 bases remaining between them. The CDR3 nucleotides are TGTGCCAGCAGCGTAGCTACGGGAGGGCCCCAGCATTTT. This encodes CASSVATGGPQHF.

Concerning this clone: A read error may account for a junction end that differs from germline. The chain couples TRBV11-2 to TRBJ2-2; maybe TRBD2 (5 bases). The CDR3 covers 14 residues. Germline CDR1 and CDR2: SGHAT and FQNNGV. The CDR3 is CASSLGVNTGKLFF. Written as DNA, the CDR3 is TGTGCCAGCAGCTTAGGTGTTAACACCGGGAAGCTGTTTTTT.

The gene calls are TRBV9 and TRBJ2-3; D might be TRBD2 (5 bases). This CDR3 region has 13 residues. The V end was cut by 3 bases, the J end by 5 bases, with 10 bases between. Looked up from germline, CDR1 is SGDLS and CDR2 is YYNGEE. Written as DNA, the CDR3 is TGTGCCAGCAGCGCCGAGGGTGGAGATACGCAGTATTTT. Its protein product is CASSAEGGDTQYF.

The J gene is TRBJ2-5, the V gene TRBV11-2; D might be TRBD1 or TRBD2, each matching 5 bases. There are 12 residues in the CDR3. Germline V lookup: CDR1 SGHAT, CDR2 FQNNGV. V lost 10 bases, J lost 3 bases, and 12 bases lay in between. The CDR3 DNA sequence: TGTGCCACGAGGGGAAGGGAAGAGACCCAGTACTTC. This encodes CATRGREETQYF.

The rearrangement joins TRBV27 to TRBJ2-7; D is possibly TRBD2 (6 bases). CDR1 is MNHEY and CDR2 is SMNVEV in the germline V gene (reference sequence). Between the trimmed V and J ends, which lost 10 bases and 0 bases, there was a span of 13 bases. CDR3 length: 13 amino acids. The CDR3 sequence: CATRDFRSYEQYF. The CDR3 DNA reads TGTGCCACCCGGGACTTTCGCTCCTACGAGCAGTACTTC.

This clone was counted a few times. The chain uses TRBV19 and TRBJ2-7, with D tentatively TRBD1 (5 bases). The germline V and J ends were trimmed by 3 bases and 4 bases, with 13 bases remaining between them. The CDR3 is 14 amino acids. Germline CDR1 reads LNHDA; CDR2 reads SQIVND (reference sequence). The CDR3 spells CASSMVAGSYEQYF. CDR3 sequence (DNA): TGTGCCAGTAGTATGGTGGCAGGGTCATACGAGCAGTACTTC.

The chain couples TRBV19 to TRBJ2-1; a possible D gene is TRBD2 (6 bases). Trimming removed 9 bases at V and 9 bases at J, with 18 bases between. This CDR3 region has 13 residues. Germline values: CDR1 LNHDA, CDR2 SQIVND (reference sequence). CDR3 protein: CASSYRVGGEQFF. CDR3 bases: TGTGCCAGCTCATACCGTGTGGGGGGTGAGCAGTTCTTC. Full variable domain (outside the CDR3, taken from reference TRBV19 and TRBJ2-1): DGGITQSPKYLFRKEGQNVTLSCEQNLNHDAMYWYRQDPGQGLRLIYYSQIVNDFQKGDIAEGYSVSREKKESFPLTVTSAQKNPTAFYLCASSYRVGGEQFFGPGTRLTVL.

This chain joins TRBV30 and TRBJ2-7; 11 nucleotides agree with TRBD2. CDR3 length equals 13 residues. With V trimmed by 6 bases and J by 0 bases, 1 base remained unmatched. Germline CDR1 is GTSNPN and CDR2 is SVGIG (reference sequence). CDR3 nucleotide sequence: TGTGCCTGTAGCGGGGGGGGCTCCTACGAGCAGTACTTC. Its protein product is CACSGGGSYEQYF.